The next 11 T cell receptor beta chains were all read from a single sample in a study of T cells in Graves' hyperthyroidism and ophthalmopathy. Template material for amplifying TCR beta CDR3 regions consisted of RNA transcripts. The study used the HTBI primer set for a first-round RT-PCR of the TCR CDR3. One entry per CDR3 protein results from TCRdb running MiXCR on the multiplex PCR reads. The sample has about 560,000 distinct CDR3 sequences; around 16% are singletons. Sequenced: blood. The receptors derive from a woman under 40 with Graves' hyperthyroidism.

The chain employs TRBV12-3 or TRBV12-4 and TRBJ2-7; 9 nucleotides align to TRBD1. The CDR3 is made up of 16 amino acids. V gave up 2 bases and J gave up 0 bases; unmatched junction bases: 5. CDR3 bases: TGTGCCAGCAGTTTAACCGGGACAGGGTTCTCCTACGAGCAGTACTTC. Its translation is CASSLTGTGFSYEQYF.

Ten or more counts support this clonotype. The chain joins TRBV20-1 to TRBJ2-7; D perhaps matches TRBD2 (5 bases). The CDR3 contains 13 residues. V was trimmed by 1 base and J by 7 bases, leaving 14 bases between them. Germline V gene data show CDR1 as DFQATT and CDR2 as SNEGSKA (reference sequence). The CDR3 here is CSARVRGTGEQYF. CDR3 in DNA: TGCAGTGCTAGAGTTCGGGGAACGGGTGAGCAGTACTTC.

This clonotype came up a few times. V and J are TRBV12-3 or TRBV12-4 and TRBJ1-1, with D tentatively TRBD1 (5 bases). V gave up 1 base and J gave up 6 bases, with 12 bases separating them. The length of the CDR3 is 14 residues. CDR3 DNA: TGTGCCAGCAGTTTAGAACCAATGGGACCTGAAGCTTTCTTT. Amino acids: CASSLEPMGPEAFF.

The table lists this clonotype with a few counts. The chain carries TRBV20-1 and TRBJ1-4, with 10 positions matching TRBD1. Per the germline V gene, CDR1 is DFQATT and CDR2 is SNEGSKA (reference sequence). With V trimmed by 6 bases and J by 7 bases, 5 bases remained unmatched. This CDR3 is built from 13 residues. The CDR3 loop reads CSANDRGLEKLFF. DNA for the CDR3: TGCAGTGCCAACGACAGGGGGCTTGAAAAACTGTTTTTT.

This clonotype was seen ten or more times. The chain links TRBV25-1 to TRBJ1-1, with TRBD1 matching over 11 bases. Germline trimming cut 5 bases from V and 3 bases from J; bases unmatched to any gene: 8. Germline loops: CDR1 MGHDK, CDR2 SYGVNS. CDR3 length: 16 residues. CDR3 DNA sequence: TGTGCCAGCAGTACACGGGACAGGGGGACGGACACTGAAGCTTTCTTT. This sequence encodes CASSTRDRGTDTEAFF.

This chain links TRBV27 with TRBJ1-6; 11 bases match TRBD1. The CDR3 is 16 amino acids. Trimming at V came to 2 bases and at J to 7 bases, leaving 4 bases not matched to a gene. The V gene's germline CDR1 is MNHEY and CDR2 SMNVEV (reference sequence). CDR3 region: CASSLTGTGGNSPLHF. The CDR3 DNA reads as TGTGCCAGCAGTTTAACCGGGACAGGGGGGAATTCACCCCTCCACTTT.

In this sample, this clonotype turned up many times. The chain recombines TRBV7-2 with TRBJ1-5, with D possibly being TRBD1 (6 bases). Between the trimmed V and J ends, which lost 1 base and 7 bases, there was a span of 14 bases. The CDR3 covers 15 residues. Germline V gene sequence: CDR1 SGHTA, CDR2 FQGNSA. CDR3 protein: CASSLVASGDQPQHF. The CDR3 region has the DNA TGTGCCAGCAGCTTAGTAGCGTCAGGGGACCAGCCCCAGCATTTT. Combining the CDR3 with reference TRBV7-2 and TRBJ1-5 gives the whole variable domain GAGVSQSPSNKVTEKGKDVELRCDPISGHTALYWYRQSLGQGLEFLIYFQGNSAPDKSGLPSDRFSAERTGGSVSTLTIQRTQQEDSAVYLCASSLVASGDQPQHFGDGTRLSIL.

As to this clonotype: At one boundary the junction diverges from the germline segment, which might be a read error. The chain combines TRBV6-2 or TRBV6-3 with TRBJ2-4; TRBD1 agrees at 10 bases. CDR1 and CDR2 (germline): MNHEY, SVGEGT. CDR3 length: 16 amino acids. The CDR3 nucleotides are TGTGCCACTGCCGGGACAGGGGTTCGAGCCAAAAGCATTCAGTACTTC. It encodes CATAGTGVRAKSIQYF.

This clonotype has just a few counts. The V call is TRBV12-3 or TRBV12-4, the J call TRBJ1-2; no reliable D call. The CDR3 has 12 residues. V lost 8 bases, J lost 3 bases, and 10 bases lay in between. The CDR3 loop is CASSRRDYGYTF. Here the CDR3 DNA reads TGTGCCAGCTCCCGTCGGGACTATGGCTACACCTTC.

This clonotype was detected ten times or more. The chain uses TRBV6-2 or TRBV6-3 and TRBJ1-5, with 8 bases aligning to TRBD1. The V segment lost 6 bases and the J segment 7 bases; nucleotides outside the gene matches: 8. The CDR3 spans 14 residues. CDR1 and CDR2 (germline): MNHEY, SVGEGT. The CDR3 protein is CASRDGQGDQPQHF. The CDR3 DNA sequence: TGTGCCAGCAGGGACGGACAGGGCGACCAGCCCCAGCATTTT.

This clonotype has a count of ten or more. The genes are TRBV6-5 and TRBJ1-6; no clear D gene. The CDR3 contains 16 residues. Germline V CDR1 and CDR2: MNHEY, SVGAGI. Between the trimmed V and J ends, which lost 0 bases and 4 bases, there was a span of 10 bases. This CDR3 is CASSYSGRAYNSPLHF. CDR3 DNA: TGTGCCAGCAGTTACTCGGGCCGGGCATATAATTCACCCCTCCACTTT.